These 6 T cell receptor beta chains were sequenced from one sample in a study of T cell changes during pregnancy in multiple sclerosis. Profiled with immunoSEQ multiplex PCR; TCRdb holds only in-frame clones, not every one. Here the sample spans about 60,000 clones, nearly 95% being singletons. The specimen comprised peripheral blood, sampled in the first trimester of pregnancy. Source of these receptors: a female donor with multiple sclerosis, enrolled in a pregnancy study.

This clone was observed once. The chain uses TRBV7-2 and TRBJ2-5, with 8 nucleotides matching TRBD2. V dropped 5 bases and J dropped 1; count of bases not matched to a gene: 9. This CDR3 region has 16 residues. Germline CDR1 and CDR2: SGHTA and FQGNSA. This CDR3 reads CASSATSAIAQETQYF. For the CDR3, the DNA is TGTGCCAGCAGCGCGACTAGCGCCATAGCCCAAGAGACCCAGTACTTC.

The chain carries TRBV29-1 and TRBJ2-1, with 8 positions matching TRBD1. The V gene end was trimmed by 7 bases and the J gene end by 5 bases; junction bases not matched to a gene: 7. There are 13 residues in the CDR3. The germline V gene encodes CDR1 SQVTM and CDR2 ANQGSEA. The CDR3 is CSAGRQGNNEQFF. The CDR3 DNA sequence: TGCAGCGCCGGAAGACAGGGGAACAATGAGCAGTTCTTC.

This clone was recorded once. The CDR3 protein is CASSWAGVGTDTQYF. For the CDR3, the DNA is TGTGCCAGCAGCTGGGCAGGGGTTGGCACAGATACGCAGTATTTT. The chain uses TRBV27 and TRBJ2-3; a possible D gene is TRBD1 (6 bases). The CDR3 is 15 amino acids. Trimming shortened V by 6 bases and J by 1 base, and 14 bases separated the two germline ends. Germline CDR1 MNHEY, CDR2 SMNVEV (reference sequence).

The chain recombines TRBV7-2 with TRBJ2-7, with D maybe TRBD1 (6 bases). Germline V gene sequence: CDR1 SGHTA, CDR2 FQGNSA. Trimming took off 1 base at V and 0 bases at J, with 10 bases between the two ends. CDR3 length equals 15 residues. The chain's CDR3 is CASSLGGTRSYEQYF. The CDR3 bases are TGTGCCAGCAGCTTAGGGGGGACACGCTCCTACGAGCAGTACTTC.

The chain joins TRBV6-5 to TRBJ2-5, with a weak D call TRBD2 (6 bases). Germline CDR1 MNHEY, CDR2 SVGAGI. V shed 0 bases and J shed 4 bases, with 15 bases lying between them. The CDR3 has 16 amino acids. CDR3 nucleotides: TGTGCCAGCAGTTACTCGCTAGGGACTCCGCCAGAGACCCAGTACTTC. Residues: CASSYSLGTPPETQYF.

V usage is TRBV2 and J usage is TRBJ2-1, with 8 nucleotides matching TRBD2. Trimming removed 6 bases from V and 4 bases from J; junction bases left unmatched: 8. The germline V gene has CDR1 SNHLY and CDR2 FYNNEI. The CDR3 spans 15 residues. CDR3 residues: CASSTQRGPYNEQFF. In nucleotides, the CDR3 is TGTGCCAGCAGCACCCAGCGGGGGCCTTACAATGAGCAGTTCTTC.